Included here is one TCR beta chain sequence, with context. Antigen: not known. In the study's own analysis: For the immunoSEQ data, sequences were junction-only without quality scores, so filtering differed. Measured with immunoSEQ multiplex PCR; TCRdb has only the in-frame clones, and not every one. V and J calls and clone size follow that table, whereas D and trimming were derived from the DNA. This table has hundreds of thousands of clones, roughly 96% appearing once. The naive CD8 subset, CD45RO-negative cells positively selected for CCR7, excluded terminally differentiated effector memory CD45RA+ cells. Recent vaccinations or acute infections were absent in the healthy HIV-negative adult donors. The sample belongs to a study of shared clonotypes between healthy human individuals. Overall study context: CD4 naive and CD4 memory each took three plates per donor, while CD8 naive took two and CD8 memory one. Whole-study results and caveats: Shared clonotypes across all four donors exceeded non-shared ones in generation probability.

Trimming left V 2 bases short and J 5 bases short, with 15 bases between. The CDR3 consists of 16 residues. Germline CDR1 and CDR2: MRHNA and SNTAGT. Material: naive CD8+ T cells sorted from blood. The origin of this receptor is a woman aged 30 to 39 in good health. The chain combines TRBV6-4 with TRBJ2-2; unclear D gene. Written as DNA, the CDR3 is TGTGCCAGCAGTGACCCAGAAGTGGTTTTGACCGGGGAGCTGTTTTTT. Translated, it gives CASSDPEVVLTGELFF.